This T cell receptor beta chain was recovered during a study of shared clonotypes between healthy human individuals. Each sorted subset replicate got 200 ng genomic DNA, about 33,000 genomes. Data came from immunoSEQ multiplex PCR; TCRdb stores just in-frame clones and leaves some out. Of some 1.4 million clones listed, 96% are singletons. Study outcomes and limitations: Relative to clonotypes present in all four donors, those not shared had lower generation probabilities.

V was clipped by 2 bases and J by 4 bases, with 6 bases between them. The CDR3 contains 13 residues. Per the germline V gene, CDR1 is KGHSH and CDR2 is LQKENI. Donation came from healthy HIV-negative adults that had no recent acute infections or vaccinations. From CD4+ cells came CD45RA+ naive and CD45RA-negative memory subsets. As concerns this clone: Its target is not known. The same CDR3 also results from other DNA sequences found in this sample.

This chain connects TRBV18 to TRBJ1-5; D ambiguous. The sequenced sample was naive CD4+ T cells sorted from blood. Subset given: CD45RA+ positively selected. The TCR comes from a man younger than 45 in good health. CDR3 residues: CASSPGRNQPQHF. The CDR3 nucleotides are TGTGCCAGCTCACCAGGGCGTAATCAGCCCCAGCATTTT.